This T cell receptor (beta chain) appears in the sequencing data of a study of metastatic and nonmetastatic thyroid tumors. Study-wide background: Patients with malignant and benign thyroid disease provided blood and tumor or nodule tissue, whose repertoires were compared.

Every patient was untreated before thyroid surgery. TCRdb reprocessed the PCR reads via MiXCR. This sample has roughly 34,000 clones, with 14% to 15% found just once. Germline V CDR1 and CDR2: MGHRA, YSYEKL. This CDR3 comprises 18 residues. J lost 3 bases, V lost 5 bases, and 9 bases had no gene match. The TCR sequence derives from a male donor with papillary thyroid cancer or a benign thyroid nodule (not recorded which). Some clones in this sample may be carry-over from other donors' samples. The chain uses TRBV4-1 and TRBJ2-2, with TRBD2 matching 13 bases. Sequencing was performed on blood. The CDR3 region is CASSYSGLAGSDTGELFF. The CDR3 bases are TGCGCCAGCAGCTACTCGGGACTAGCGGGATCGGACACCGGGGAGCTGTTTTTT.